This T cell receptor beta chain was retrieved from a study of blood T cell repertoires in COVID-19. Germline CDR1 reads SGHAT; CDR2 reads FQNNGV. This CDR3 contains 14 residues. The ends were cut back, 5 bases at V and 8 bases at J, with 16 bases in the middle. Profiled with immunoSEQ multiplex PCR; TCRdb holds only in-frame clones, not every one. The sample lists 200,000 or so clones; 70% to 90% were seen once. The sequence was collected from a man between 65 and 85 years old with active or convalescent COVID-19. This chain uses TRBV11-2 with TRBJ1-5; unclear D gene. Input material: peripheral blood. The CDR3 DNA reads TGTGCCAGCAGCCCACAACCATCGTCGAAGCCCCAGCATTTT. Encoded protein: CASSPQPSSKPQHF. The entire variable domain, with the rest obtained from reference TRBV11-2 and TRBJ1-5, is as follows: EAGVAQSPRYKIIEKRQSVAFWCNPISGHATLYWYQQILGQGPKLLIQFQNNGVVDDSQLPKDRFSAERLKGVDSTLKIQPAKLEDSAVYLCASSPQPSSKPQHFGDGTRLSIL.